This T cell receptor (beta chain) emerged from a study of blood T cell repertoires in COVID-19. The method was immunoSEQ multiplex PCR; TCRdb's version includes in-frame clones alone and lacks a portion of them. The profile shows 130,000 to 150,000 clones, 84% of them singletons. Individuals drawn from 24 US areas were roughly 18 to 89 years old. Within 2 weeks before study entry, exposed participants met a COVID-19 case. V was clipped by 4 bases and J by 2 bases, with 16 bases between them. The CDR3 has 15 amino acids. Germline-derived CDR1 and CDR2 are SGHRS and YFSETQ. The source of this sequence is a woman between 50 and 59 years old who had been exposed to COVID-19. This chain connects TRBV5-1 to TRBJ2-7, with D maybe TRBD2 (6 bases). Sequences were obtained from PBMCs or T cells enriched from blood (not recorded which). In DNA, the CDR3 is TGCGCCAGCAGCGCGGGTCTCGGGGGAACCTACGAGCAGTACTTC. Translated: CASSAGLGGTYEQYF.